This TCR beta chain was found in a study of shared clonotypes between healthy human individuals. At the level of the study: Samples came from two female and a few male donors aged 18 to 49.

Assay runs were performed at deep level. TCRdb's table, derived via immunoSEQ multiplex PCR, lists solely in-frame clones and lacks some. The repertoire holds about 2 million clones, with 90% to 95% as singletons. Naive CD4+ cells were CD45RA-selected; the remaining cells were memory. With respect to this clone: The same CDR3 arises from other DNA sequences in this sample as well.

CDR3 length equals 15 residues. Per germline, CDR1 SGDLS and CDR2 YYNGEE. The ends were cut back, 0 bases at V and 4 bases at J, with 13 bases in the middle. The sample was naive CD4+ T cells sorted from blood. The subset is: CD45RA+ positively selected. The TCR comes from a man aged 18-30 years in good health. V and J are TRBV9 and TRBJ2-5; D gene uncertain. CDR3 amino acids: CASSVDSGRGETQYF. CDR3 bases: TGTGCCAGCAGCGTAGATTCGGGCCGAGGAGAGACCCAGTACTTC.